This passage covers 19 T cell receptor beta chains from one sample sequenced in a study of cytomegalovirus exposure and HLA in healthy donors. The primer mix had 60 Vbeta and 13 Jbeta primers. Profiled with immunoSEQ multiplex PCR; TCRdb holds only in-frame clones, not every one. Among more than 90,000 clones listed, about four fifths were seen once. The specimen sequenced was PBMCs. These receptors all come from a woman in her thirties or forties in good health and CMV-seropositive.

The rearrangement joins TRBV6-1 to TRBJ2-1, with TRBD1 matching over 9 bases. The germline gives CDR1 MNHNS, CDR2 SASEGT. Trimming removed 6 bases from V and 4 bases from J; junction bases left unmatched: 7. The CDR3 length is 15 residues. The CDR3 sequence is CASRPTGGPYNEQFF. The CDR3 DNA is TGTGCCAGCAGACCCACAGGGGGCCCGTACAATGAGCAGTTCTTC.

This chain joins TRBV5-1 and TRBJ2-5; D unclear. The germline V gene has CDR1 SGHRS and CDR2 YFSETQ. The CDR3 extends over 12 amino acids. With 4 bases removed from V and 1 base from J, the gap between germline ends came to 5 bases. The CDR3 is CASSNSQETQYF. The CDR3 DNA follows: TGCGCCAGCAGCAACAGCCAAGAGACCCAGTACTTC.

This clone came up a few times. The chain joins TRBV5-1 to TRBJ2-3, with D possibly matching TRBD2 (5 bases). V lost 0 bases and J 1 base, leaving 9 bases between the germline ends. CDR1 SGHRS and CDR2 YFSETQ come from the germline V gene. This CDR3 region has 15 residues. The CDR3 protein is CASSLAGGGTDTQYF. The DNA for the CDR3 is TGCGCCAGCAGCTTGGCCGGAGGCGGCACAGATACGCAGTATTTT. Using reference TRBV5-1 and TRBJ2-3 for the parts outside the CDR3, the full variable domain is KAGVTQTPRYLIKTRGQQVTLSCSPISGHRSVSWYQQTPGQGLQFLFEYFSETQRNKGNFPGRFSGRQFSNSRSEMNVSTLELGDSALYLCASSLAGGGTDTQYFGPGTRLTVL.

The chain joins TRBV6-1 to TRBJ1-2; possibly TRBD1 for D (5 bases). CDR1 and CDR2 (germline): MNHNS, SASEGT. The CDR3 runs 13 residues. The ends were cut back, 8 bases at V and 6 bases at J, with 16 bases in the middle. CDR3 in amino acids: CASLGEGVHGYTF. CDR3 DNA: TGTGCCAGCCTAGGCGAAGGGGTTCATGGCTACACCTTC.

The genes are TRBV9 and TRBJ2-1; 10 positions agree with TRBD2. CDR1 and CDR2 from the germline V gene are SGDLS and YYNGEE. CDR3 length: 16 amino acids. J was trimmed by 5 bases and V by 1 base; bases with no gene match: 6. The CDR3 nucleotides are TGTGCCAGCAGCGTACGGACTAGCGGAGTCAACAATGAGCAGTTCTTC. The encoded protein is CASSVRTSGVNNEQFF.

V is TRBV4-1 and J is TRBJ2-5; 9 nucleotides line up with TRBD2. The CDR3 loop spans 17 amino acids. CDR1 and CDR2 (germline): MGHRA, YSYEKL. Unmatched junction bases numbered 11, after V lost 1 base and J lost 5 bases. The CDR3 protein is CASSQVLAGGQGETQYF. CDR3 in DNA: TGCGCCAGCAGCCAAGTTTTGGCGGGAGGGCAGGGGGAGACCCAGTACTTC.

This chain links TRBV5-1 with TRBJ2-1; 13 positions agree with TRBD2. This CDR3 has 14 amino acids. J lost 6 bases, V lost 6 bases, and 3 bases had no gene match. Germline values: CDR1 SGHRS, CDR2 YFSETQ. The CDR3 sequence is CASIWTSGSNEQFF. The DNA of the CDR3 is TGCGCCAGCATCTGGACTAGCGGGAGCAATGAGCAGTTCTTC.

The chain has TRBV28 and TRBJ2-7; no definite D call. Germline CDR1 MDHEN, CDR2 SYDVKM. Trimming pared 8 bases from V and 3 bases from J, leaving 14 bases between. The CDR3 runs to 13 residues. CDR3 coding DNA: TGTGCCAGCCTTGACTCCGACGTCTACGAGCAGTACTTC. Its translation: CASLDSDVYEQYF.

The chain has TRBV2 and TRBJ2-5, with D possibly matching TRBD2 (7 bases). This CDR3 spans 13 amino acids. Germline V gene data show CDR1 as SNHLY and CDR2 as FYNNEI. The V end lost 8 bases, the J end lost 5 bases, and 15 bases lay between the germline ends. This chain's CDR3 is CASLGGERETQYF. DNA for the CDR3: TGTGCCAGCCTAGGGGGGGAGAGGGAGACCCAGTACTTC.

The V gene is TRBV6-5, the J gene TRBJ1-2, with a weak D call TRBD1 (5 bases). Trimming pared 5 bases from V and 4 bases from J, leaving 11 bases between. The CDR3 is 13 residues long. Per germline, CDR1 MNHEY and CDR2 SVGAGI. CDR3 bases: TGTGCCAGCAGTACCGGGGGGACCTATGGCTACACCTTC. This codes for CASSTGGTYGYTF.

This clone was observed a single time. The rearrangement links TRBV7-9 to TRBJ1-1; D is unresolved. Germline CDR1 SEHNR, CDR2 FQNEAQ (reference sequence). Trimming pared 2 bases from V and 4 bases from J, leaving 8 bases between. The length of the CDR3 is 13 residues. The CDR3 nucleotides are TGTGCCAGCAGCTTATCGGTTTCCACTGAAGCTTTCTTT. It encodes CASSLSVSTEAFF.

The chain recombines TRBV7-8 with TRBJ1-2; D remains unclear. The CDR3 has 16 amino acids. The germline CDR1 and CDR2 sequences are SGHVS and FQNEAQ. Trimming removed 1 base at V and 0 bases at J, with 12 bases between. The CDR3: CASSLVSGLANYGYTF. The DNA for the CDR3 is TGTGCCAGCAGCTTAGTGTCAGGCTTGGCTAACTATGGCTACACCTTC.

This chain connects TRBV6-5 to TRBJ1-1; tentatively, D is TRBD1 (6 bases). The CDR3 has 14 residues. V was clipped by 6 bases and J by 3 bases, with 14 bases between them. CDR1 and CDR2 from the germline V gene are MNHEY and SVGAGI. CDR3 nucleotide sequence: TGTGCCAGCAGGAGAGGGGGTACGGACACTGAAGCTTTCTTT. The encoded protein is CASRRGGTDTEAFF.

The V and J genes are TRBV6-6 and TRBJ1-3; no reliable D call. The ends were cut back, 7 bases at V and 4 bases at J, with 11 bases in the middle. The CDR3 spans 13 residues. Germline values: CDR1 MNHNY, CDR2 SVGAGI (reference sequence). The CDR3 protein is CASTQEVGNTIYF. CDR3 in DNA: TGTGCCAGCACCCAGGAGGTGGGAAACACCATATATTTT.

The chain combines TRBV6-4 with TRBJ1-1; 9 nucleotides line up with TRBD1. CDR3 size: 16 residues. Trimming at V came to 6 bases and at J to 1 base, leaving 9 bases not matched to a gene. CDR1 MRHNA and CDR2 SNTAGT come from the germline V gene. CDR3 protein: CASSETGGEGNTEAFF. CDR3 DNA: TGTGCCAGCAGCGAAACAGGGGGCGAAGGGAACACTGAAGCTTTCTTT.

The genes are TRBV18 and TRBJ2-7, with 8 positions matching TRBD1. J gave up 6 bases and V 0 bases, and 7 bases lay outside the gene matches. The germline CDR1 and CDR2 sequences are KGHSH and LQKENI. The CDR3 spans 15 residues. The CDR3 loop is CASSPPPGTGSEQYF. DNA for the CDR3: TGTGCCAGCTCACCACCGCCCGGGACAGGTTCCGAGCAGTACTTC. Together with reference TRBV18 and TRBJ2-7, the CDR3 gives the full variable domain: NAGVMQNPRHLVRRRGQEARLRCSPMKGHSHVYWYRQLPEEGLKFMVYLQKENIIDESGMPKERFSAEFPKEGPSILRIQQVVRGDSAAYFCASSPPPGTGSEQYFGPGTRLTVT.

This chain connects TRBV2 to TRBJ1-1, with D unclear. Germline CDR1 reads SNHLY; CDR2 reads FYNNEI. The CDR3 covers 13 residues. V gave up 6 bases and J gave up 1 base, with 9 bases separating them. The CDR3 loop reads CASRPRQNTEAFF. The CDR3 DNA is TGTGCCAGCAGGCCGAGACAGAACACTGAAGCTTTCTTT.

The chain links TRBV9 to TRBJ2-5; 9 nucleotides agree with TRBD2. V was pared by 3 bases and J by 1 base, with 4 bases of the junction left unmatched. CDR1 and CDR2 (germline): SGDLS, YYNGEE. CDR3 length: 15 amino acids. This chain's CDR3 is CASSGSGRPQETQYF. The DNA of the CDR3 is TGTGCCAGCAGCGGAAGCGGGAGGCCCCAAGAGACCCAGTACTTC.

The chain joins TRBV5-4 to TRBJ2-5; D gene unclear. The germline gives CDR1 SGHNT, CDR2 YYREEE (reference sequence). The CDR3 spans 14 residues. Trimming took off 3 bases at V and 4 bases at J, with 13 bases between the two ends. This chain's CDR3 is CASSSPTGGETQYF. CDR3 bases: TGTGCCAGCAGCTCCCCTACCGGCGGAGAGACCCAGTACTTC.